This T cell receptor (beta chain) was profiled in a study of shared clonotypes between healthy human individuals. Study information: With ages of 18 to 49, the donors were a couple of women and a few men. Per donor, CD8 memory used one plate, CD8 naive used two, CD4 memory used three and CD4 naive used three.

Every donor was a Caucasian adult from Nashville, Tennessee. Profiled with immunoSEQ multiplex PCR; TCRdb holds only in-frame clones, not every one. The sample yields around 200,000 clones, roughly 70% seen once. Whole-study results and caveats: Around 5% was the fraction of naive CD4 clonotypes found shared across a few donors.

Germline values: CDR1 MDHEN, CDR2 SYDVKM. The V and J ends lost 2 bases and 2 bases respectively, with 10 bases between them. The CDR3 has 16 residues. As to this clone: Its antigen is still unknown.

The receptor comes from a man younger than 40 in good health. Source material: memory CD4+ T cells sorted from blood. Noted subset: CD45RA-negative fraction. The chain has TRBV28 and TRBJ2-6; D may be TRBD1 or TRBD2 (5 bases each). The CDR3 reads CASSLPGSAGANVLTF. DNA for the CDR3: TGTGCCAGCAGTTTACCAGGGAGCGCTGGGGCCAACGTCCTGACTTTC. Looking up the rest from reference TRBV28 and TRBJ2-6 gives the full variable domain: DVKVTQSSRYLVKRTGEKVFLECVQDMDHENMFWYRQDPGLGLRLIYFSYDVKMKEKGDIPEGYSVSREKKERFSLILESASTNQTSMYLCASSLPGSAGANVLTFGAGSRLTVL.